These T cell receptor beta chains were read from a single sample in a study of shared clonotypes between healthy human individuals. The protocol was immunoSEQ multiplex PCR, while the TCRdb copy is restricted to in-frame clones and leaves out a portion. The sample carries more than 2,000,000 clones, just over 90% recorded once. Sample: naive CD4+ T cells sorted from blood. The receptors originated from a man aged 18 to 30 in good health. Both conserved end residues are part of each CDR3. The D gene is left open where the match is weak. A row's size may be missing; if present it is once, few, many or a size class.

>.|TRBJ1-1|.|TRBV21-1|16
TGTGCCAGCAGCAAAGGTTTTGAGGGCCCGAACACTGAAGCTTTCTTT
CASSKGFEGPNTEAFF
>.|TRBJ1-3|TRBD1|TRBV6-6|14
TGTGCCAGCGGGGAACAGGGGGCTGGAAACACCATATATTTT
CASGEQGAGNTIYF
>.|TRBJ1-3|.|TRBV6-1|16
TGTGCCAGCAGTGAAGCGCTTGTCAACTCTGGAAACACCATATATTTT
CASSEALVNSGNTIYF
>.|TRBJ2-7|.|TRBV19|13
TGTGCCAGTAGTGTGCCGCCGGGTTACGAGCAGTACTTC
CASSVPPGYEQYF
>once|TRBJ1-1|.|TRBV18|15
TGTGCCAGCTCACCCCCCACGTTACAGAACACTGAAGCTTTCTTT
CASSPPTLQNTEAFF
>.|TRBJ2-2|.|TRBV12-1|17
TGTGCCAGCAGCTTATCCAACGGGCGACTTAACACCGGGGAGCTGTTTTTT
CASSLSNGRLNTGELFF
>.|TRBJ2-3|.|TRBV2|14
TGTGCCAGCAGTATTCGGGTGGGGGCAGATACGCAGTATTTT
CASSIRVGADTQYF
>.|TRBJ2-7|.|TRBV5-1|14
TGCGCCAGCAGTTCGGGGACTGTCGGCTACGAGCAGTACTTC
CASSSGTVGYEQYF
>.|TRBJ2-7|TRBD1|TRBV6-5|14
TGTGCCAGCAGTTACTCGGACAGGGTCTACGAGCAGTACTTC
CASSYSDRVYEQYF
>.|TRBJ1-2|.|TRBV28|14
TGTGCCAGCAGCATAACTCAGGGGAACTATGGCTACACCTTC
CASSITQGNYGYTF
>.|TRBJ2-3|TRBD2|TRBV4-3|16
TGCGCCAGCAGCCAACGAGGCGGGAGGAGCACAGATACGCAGTATTTT
CASSQRGGRSTDTQYF
>.|TRBJ1-5|.|TRBV28|13
TGTGCCAGCAGTTTATCGGGAGATCAGCCCCAGCATTTT
CASSLSGDQPQHF
>.|TRBJ1-1|.|TRBV7-9|12
TGTGCCAGCAGCCCTCTGTCCCATGAAGCTTTCTTT
CASSPLSHEAFF
>.|TRBJ1-1|.|TRBV9|17
TGTGCCAGCAGCCAGGGAGGAGCAGCCCACATGAACACTGAAGCTTTCTTT
CASSQGGAAHMNTEAFF
>once|TRBJ1-3|TRBD1|TRBV5-4|16
TGTGCCAGCAGCTTGGCCGCGGGACAGGGCGGAAACACCATATATTTT
CASSLAAGQGGNTIYF
>few|TRBJ1-4|.|TRBV5-5|13
TGTGCCAGCAGCTTGGCTACCAAGGAAAAACTGTTTTTT
CASSLATKEKLFF
>.|TRBJ2-6|.|TRBV2|14
TGTGCCAGCACTCCCCTCTCTGGGGCCAACGTCCTGACTTTC
CASTPLSGANVLTF
>.|TRBJ2-3|.|TRBV5-1|15
TGCGCCAGCAGCTTGGAGGGGGGTTCTAAGGATACGCAGTATTTT
CASSLEGGSKDTQYF
>.|TRBJ2-6|.|TRBV18|16
TGTGCCAGCTCACAACTGACAGTCTCTGGGGCCAACGTCCTGACTTTC
CASSQLTVSGANVLTF
>.|TRBJ1-1|.|TRBV6-1|14
TGTGCCAGCAGTGGATCAGGGCGGGGACCTGAAGCTTTCTTT
CASSGSGRGPEAFF
>.|TRBJ2-7|.|TRBV30|12
TGTGCCTGCGGGACTTCGACCTACGAGCAGTACTTC
CACGTSTYEQYF
>.|TRBJ1-1|.|TRBV10-3|15
TGTGCCATCTCCCCCGCGGCAGTTATGAACACTGAAGCTTTCTTT
CAISPAAVMNTEAFF
>.|TRBJ2-3|.|TRBV10-2|14
TGCGCCAGCAGTGATCGCACCCTCACAGATACGCAGTATTTT
CASSDRTLTDTQYF
>.|TRBJ2-5|.|TRBV4-3|13
TGCGCCAGCAGCCAGACAGCTCAAGAGACCCAGTACTTC
CASSQTAQETQYF
>.|TRBJ2-7|TRBD1|TRBV30|13
TGTGCCACCAGGACAGGGAACTCCTACGAGCAGTACTTC
CATRTGNSYEQYF
>.|TRBJ1-2|.|TRBV6-5|13
TGTGCCAGCAGTCTCGGGCATCTCTATGGCTACACCTTC
CASSLGHLYGYTF
>once|TRBJ2-1|TRBD2|TRBV4-3|14
TGCGCCAGCAGCCCCCAGGGTAGCGGGAGTCCGGAGTTCTTC
CASSPQGSGSPEFF
>.|TRBJ1-1|.|TRBV11-2|14
TGTGCCAGCAGCTTAGTACAGATGAACACTGAAGCTTTCTTT
CASSLVQMNTEAFF
>.|TRBJ2-2|.|TRBV6-5|15
TGTGCCAGCAGTAAGGACACGGCGAACACCGGGGAGCTGTTTTTT
CASSKDTANTGELFF
>once|TRBJ2-7|TRBD1|TRBV2|13
TGTGCCAGCACCGGGACAGGGGGCTACGAGCAGTACTTC
CASTGTGGYEQYF
>.|TRBJ2-5|.|TRBV9|13
TGTGCCAGCAGTGAAACCGTCAGGGAGACCCAGTACTTC
CASSETVRETQYF
>.|TRBJ1-2|.|TRBV6-5|16
TGTGCCAGCAGTTACTCCGTGCGGGGATCTAACTATGGCTACACCTTC
CASSYSVRGSNYGYTF
>.|TRBJ1-3|.|TRBV29-1|11
TGCAGCGTGTCTTCTGGAAACACCATATATTTT
CSVSSGNTIYF
>.|TRBJ1-2|TRBD1|TRBV5-1|15
TGCGCCAGCAGCTTGGAACAGGGGGCTCGGTATGGCTACACCTTC
CASSLEQGARYGYTF
>.|TRBJ1-6|TRBD1|TRBV28|15
TGTGCCAGCAGATATGGGACAGTCTATAATTCACCCCTCCACTTT
CASRYGTVYNSPLHF
>.|TRBJ1-5|.|TRBV2|14
TGTGCCAGCAGGGAAAGGGGACGGTGGGAAGCCCAGCATTTT
CASRERGRWEAQHF
>.|TRBJ2-5|TRBD2|TRBV2|15
TGTGCCAGCAGTGAACAAGCGGGGGGGCCGGAGACCCAGTACTTC
CASSEQAGGPETQYF
>.|TRBJ1-1|TRBD1|TRBV7-2|15
TGTGCCAGCAGCCCGATGGACAGGGGGCGAGGAGTAGCTTTCTTT
CASSPMDRGRGVAFF
>.|TRBJ2-3|.|TRBV9|15
TGTGCCAGCAGCGTAGAACTAGCAAAGACAGATACGCAGTATTTT
CASSVELAKTDTQYF
>once|TRBJ2-6|.|TRBV5-8|15
TGTGCCAGCAGCTGGGCGCTCTCTGGGGCCAACGTCCTGACTTTC
CASSWALSGANVLTF
>.|TRBJ1-6|.|TRBV9|14
TGTGCCAGCAGCGTAGACAGGGCTGGGTCACCCCTCCACTTT
CASSVDRAGSPLHF
>.|TRBJ1-5|.|TRBV30|15
TGTGCCTGGGGGGGCGGTGGGCCCCGCAATCAGCCCCAGCATTTT
CAWGGGGPRNQPQHF
>.|TRBJ1-6|TRBD1|TRBV7-2|15
TGTGCCAGCAGCCCCAGACAGGGTGGGAATTCACCCCTCCACTTT
CASSPRQGGNSPLHF
>.|TRBJ1-5|TRBD1|TRBV27|13
TGTGCCAGCAGTGGGACAGGGATCGCGCCCCAGCATTTT
CASSGTGIAPQHF
>.|TRBJ1-2|.|TRBV6-6|14
TGTGCCAGCACCGAGGGAAGGGGGGCCAACGGCTACACCTTC
CASTEGRGANGYTF
>.|TRBJ1-1|TRBD1|TRBV11-2|13
TGTGCCAGCTGGGACAGAATGAACACTGAAGCTTTCTTT
CASWDRMNTEAFF
>.|TRBJ1-5|.|TRBV18|14
TGTGCCAGCTCAGGGGGAACCCAAAATCAGCCCCAGCATTTT
CASSGGTQNQPQHF
>.|TRBJ1-1|.|TRBV21-1|17
TGTGCCAGCAGCAAAGTTGGGACACAGCCTTGGAACACTGAAGCTTTCTTT
CASSKVGTQPWNTEAFF
>.|TRBJ2-1|TRBD2|TRBV7-3|15
TGTGCCAGCAGCTCGGGACTAGCGGGGTACAATGAGCAGTTCTTC
CASSSGLAGYNEQFF